The following is a TCR beta chain sequence with its context. Its antigen is as yet unknown. The record originates from a study of cytomegalovirus exposure and HLA in healthy donors. Regarding the study as a whole: The investigators catalogued 164 TCR beta chains as cytomegalovirus-associated.

V lost 1 base to trimming and J lost 14 bases, with 17 bases between them. The CDR3 spans 14 residues. CDR1 and CDR2 (germline): LNHNV, YYDKDF (reference sequence). Method: immunoSEQ multiplex PCR; TCRdb's copy keeps in-frame clones and lacks some. The sample contains roughly 67,000 clones, about 91% of which appear only once. The V call is TRBV15, the J call TRBJ1-4, with a weak D call TRBD1 (6 bases). The sample was PBMCs. The sequence was obtained from a man between 18 and 29 years old in good health and CMV-seronegative. The CDR3 reads CATSRVQGWIGLFF. CDR3 in DNA: TGTGCCACCAGCAGAGTCCAGGGGTGGATTGGTCTGTTTTTT.